These 6 T cell receptor beta chains share one sample of origin, sequenced in a study of blood T cell repertoires in COVID-19. Here immunoSEQ multiplex PCR was the method, and the copy in TCRdb shows in-frame clones only, minus some. The table has about 320,000 clones, 65% to 90% seen once. Material: peripheral blood. The receptors shown here come from a human donor in a cohort sampled during active COVID-19.

V is TRBV7-3 and J is TRBJ1-2; D may be TRBD1 (5 bases). Germline CDR1 reads SGHTA; CDR2 reads FQGTGA. V was clipped by 1 base and J by 3 bases, with 15 bases between them. CDR3 length: 16 residues. CDR3 loop: CASSLSGNRNDYGYTF. The CDR3 DNA reads as TGTGCCAGCAGCTTAAGTGGGAACAGGAATGACTATGGCTACACCTTC.

This chain links TRBV5-1 with TRBJ1-2; D not certain. Germline CDR1 reads SGHRS; CDR2 reads YFSETQ. V lost 4 bases to trimming and J lost 7 bases, with 14 bases between them. The CDR3 is 13 amino acids. CDR3 nucleotides: TGCGCCAGCAGCGGGAAGGGCCGGGGTGGCTACACCTTC. Its protein is CASSGKGRGGYTF. The full variable domain, with the rest looked up from reference TRBV5-1 and TRBJ1-2, is KAGVTQTPRYLIKTRGQQVTLSCSPISGHRSVSWYQQTPGQGLQFLFEYFSETQRNKGNFPGRFSGRQFSNSRSEMNVSTLELGDSALYLCASSGKGRGGYTFGSGTRLTVV.

The chain couples TRBV5-1 to TRBJ1-4, with D hard to call. The CDR3 contains 15 residues. V was trimmed by 6 bases and J by 6 bases, leaving 18 bases between them. Germline V CDR1 and CDR2: SGHRS, YFSETQ. This CDR3 reads CASKDLGDDYEKLFF. DNA of the CDR3: TGCGCCAGCAAGGATTTAGGAGATGATTATGAAAAACTGTTTTTT.

As DNA, the CDR3 is TGTGCCAGCTCCCAGGGGGTGGAAAATCAGCCCCAGCATTTT. This translates into CASSQGVENQPQHF. The gene calls are TRBV18 and TRBJ1-5, with TRBD1 identical over 7 bases. The germline gives CDR1 KGHSH, CDR2 LQKENI. The CDR3 is 14 residues long. Trimming took 6 bases from V and 4 from J; bases not matched to a gene: 6.

The chain is built from TRBV7-9 and TRBJ1-5, with D maybe TRBD1 (6 bases). The CDR3 totals 14 residues. V lost 11 bases and J lost 4, with 18 bases in between. CDR1 is SEHNR, CDR2 FQNEAQ, per germline (reference sequence). CDR3 region: CAWNEGESNQPQHF. DNA for the CDR3: TGTGCCTGGAATGAGGGGGAATCGAATCAGCCCCAGCATTTT.

This clone was seen a few times. This chain joins TRBV11-2 and TRBJ2-1; no reliable D call. Deletions cut 1 base from V and 7 bases from J, with 8 bases between. The CDR3 has 13 amino acids. Germline V lookup: CDR1 SGHAT, CDR2 FQNNGV. CDR3 DNA sequence: TGTGCCAGCAGCTTAGGTCGAGAGAATGAGCAGTTCTTC. Residues: CASSLGRENEQFF.